This TCR beta chain was profiled in a study of blood T cell repertoires in COVID-19. Across the study: Researchers got acute and convalescent COVID-19 samples from the United States, Italy and Spain. The cDNA or gDNA used as material had been derived from T cells, B-cell-depleted T cells, or PBMCs.

Authors' processing steps: The assay estimated nucleated cells by amplifying reference gene primers. Profiling relied on immunoSEQ multiplex PCR, and the TCRdb table lists in-frame clones only, not all of them. From that table come the V and J calls and clone size; the DNA was used to work out D and trimming. This table has about 270,000 clones, roughly 84% appearing once. CDR3 size: 14 residues. Trimming removed 1 base at V and 3 bases at J, with 8 bases between. Germline V lookup: CDR1 MNHEY, CDR2 SMNVEV (reference sequence). The TCR sequence derives from a woman aged 18-30 years with acute or convalescent COVID-19. Sequenced input: peripheral blood. The chain is built from TRBV27 and TRBJ2-3; D is undetermined. The CDR3 sequence is CASSLYGQTDTQYF. CDR3 bases: TGTGCCAGCAGTTTATATGGCCAAACAGATACGCAGTATTTT.